This TCR beta chain stems from a study of cytomegalovirus exposure and HLA in healthy donors. General study points: Analysis performed later found about 17,000 TCR beta sequences associated with HLA alleles at 0.05 false discovery rate.

Remarks on this clone: Its antigen is unidentified.

Researchers ran the PCR with 60 Vbeta and 13 Jbeta primers. Generated by immunoSEQ multiplex PCR, the TCRdb table keeps only in-frame clones and is missing some. In the table there are some 98,000 clones, roughly two thirds of which are singletons. Whereas donors were nominally healthy upon sampling, unrecorded immune exposures were probable. CDR1 is WNHNN and CDR2 is SYGVQD in the germline V gene (reference sequence). J was trimmed by 3 bases and V by 8 bases; bases with no gene match: 0. The CDR3 sequence is 11 residues long. The V gene is TRBV10-1, the J gene TRBJ2-7; TRBD1 matches 8 bases. The receptor comes from a man aged 45-65 years in good health and CMV-seronegative. The sample taken for sequencing was PBMCs. The CDR3 DNA is TGCGCCAGCGGGACAGGCTACGAGCAGTACTTC. It yields the protein CASGTGYEQYF.